The rows below give T cell receptor beta chains drawn from one sample of a study of T cell responses to AZD1222 COVID-19 vaccine. Produced via immunoSEQ multiplex PCR; TCRdb's table is partial and in-frame only. Of more than 85,000 clones in the sample, around 87% are singletons; the top ten hold about 4.5%. The sample in question was peripheral blood, obtained 28 days after the second AZD1222 dose. The receptors derive from an adult who received the AZD1222 COVID-19 vaccine. CDR3s include the opening cysteine and the closing phenylalanine or tryptophan. A D gene is named only where the DNA matches it firmly. Only some rows state a clone size, as once, few, many or a class for expanded clones.

V gene	D gene	clone size	J gene	CDR3 DNA	CDR3 protein
TRBV9	.	.	TRBJ1-1	TGTGCCAGCAGCGTAGATGGGGGGCGCTTTTCTACTGAAGCTTTCTTT	CASSVDGGRFSTEAFF
TRBV28	.	.	TRBJ2-7	TGTGCCAGCAGTTCCCGGGGGTCCTACGAGCAGTACTTC	CASSSRGSYEQYF
TRBV7-2	.	.	TRBJ1-5	TGTGCCAGCAGCTTCGCGGTTAGCAATCAGCCCCAGCATTTT	CASSFAVSNQPQHF
TRBV7-2	.	.	TRBJ2-7	TGTGCCAGCAGCTTACCCCCCCCCGGACACTCCCGGGGCGAGCAGTACTTC	CASSLPPPGHSRGEQYF
TRBV29-1	.	.	TRBJ2-3	TGCAGCGTTGATTGGGGGTCCCCCGGGGATACGCAGTATTTT	CSVDWGSPGDTQYF
TRBV15	.	.	TRBJ1-1	TGTGCCACCAGATCAGGGGCCCTGAACACTGAAGCTTTCTTT	CATRSGALNTEAFF
TRBV15	.	once	TRBJ2-3	TGTGCCACCAGCAGGACAGGCACAGATACGCAGTATTTT	CATSRTGTDTQYF
TRBV5-1	TRBD1	.	TRBJ2-2	TGCGCCAGCAGCTCCTCCGGGACAGGGGGCACCGGGGAGCTGTTTTTT	CASSSSGTGGTGELFF
TRBV7-2	.	.	TRBJ1-2	TGTGCCAGCAGCCAGGGGCTAGTCGGGTACTATGGCTACACCTTC	CASSQGLVGYYGYTF
TRBV24-1	.	once	TRBJ1-4	TGTGCCACCAGTGATGGAACTAATGAAAAACTGTTTTTT	CATSDGTNEKLFF
TRBV6-1	.	large	TRBJ1-1	TGTGCCAGCAGTGAAGCGCCGGGGGATGGGGGCACTGAAGCTTTCTTT	CASSEAPGDGGTEAFF
TRBV9	.	.	TRBJ1-1	TGTGCCAGCAGCGTGCGGGATATGAACACTGAAGCTTTCTTT	CASSVRDMNTEAFF
TRBV28	.	.	TRBJ1-1	TGTGCCAGCAGCTCCCCGATTACGGCGCGATCGGCGAACACTGAAGCTTTCTTT	CASSSPITARSANTEAFF
TRBV4-2	TRBD1	few	TRBJ1-1	TGTGCCAGCAGCCAAGGTTCAGGGGGCACTGAAGCTTTCTTT	CASSQGSGGTEAFF
TRBV5-6	.	.	TRBJ1-2	TGTGCCAGCAGCCTTGGACAGTCCTATGGCTACACCTTC	CASSLGQSYGYTF
TRBV7-2	TRBD1	few	TRBJ1-5	TGTGCCAGCAGCTCCCGATGGGACAGAGTAAGCGATCAGCCCCAGCATTTT	CASSSRWDRVSDQPQHF
TRBV30	.	.	TRBJ1-1	TGTGCCTGCAAAGGTCGTCAGGAATTAACTATGAACACTGAAGCTTTCTTT	CACKGRQELTMNTEAFF
TRBV7-9	.	few	TRBJ2-4	TGTGCCAGCAGCGAGAAAGGGTTGGCCAAAAACATTCAGTACTTC	CASSEKGLAKNIQYF
TRBV24-1	TRBD1	.	TRBJ1-1	TGTGCCACCAGTGACGGAGGACAGGGGGGCACTGAAGCTTTCTTT	CATSDGGQGGTEAFF
TRBV28	.	.	TRBJ1-1	TGTGCCAGCAGTATCCCCCCTCTTCGTTTAACTAACACTGAAGCTTTCTTT	CASSIPPLRLTNTEAFF
TRBV6-2/TRBV6-3	.	.	TRBJ2-4	TGTGCCAGCAGTTCCATCCCCGGGCGGCATTTAGCCAAAAACATTCAGTACTTC	CASSSIPGRHLAKNIQYF
TRBV29-1	.	.	TRBJ1-1	TGCAGCGCCGGTGGAGGGAGCACTGAAGCTTTCTTT	CSAGGGSTEAFF
TRBV30	.	.	TRBJ2-5	TGTGCCTGGAGTGTCGTCCTGGAGACCCAGTACTTC	CAWSVVLETQYF
TRBV5-5	.	.	TRBJ1-1	TGTGCCAGCAGCTCACAAATGGAGACTGAAGCTTTCTTT	CASSSQMETEAFF
TRBV12-3/TRBV12-4	.	.	TRBJ2-5	TGTGCCAGCAGTTCGCTTCAAGAGACCCAGTACTTC	CASSSLQETQYF
TRBV11-2	TRBD2	.	TRBJ2-1	TGTGCCAGCAGCTTAGTGGCTAGCGGGGGGGCCATAACCTACAATGAGCAGTTCTTC	CASSLVASGGAITYNEQFF
TRBV19	TRBD2	.	TRBJ2-1	TGTGCCAGTAGTCCCATAGCGGGAGCGTTAAATGAGCAGTTCTTC	CASSPIAGALNEQFF
TRBV5-4	TRBD2	once	TRBJ2-2	TGTGCCAGCAGCAAAGCGGGAGGAGGTACCGGGGAGCTGTTTTTT	CASSKAGGGTGELFF
TRBV19	.	.	TRBJ1-5	TGTGCCAGTAGTCACGCCTGGAGCAATCAGCCCCAGCATTTT	CASSHAWSNQPQHF
TRBV3-1/TRBV3-2	TRBD1	.	TRBJ2-1	TGTGCCAGCACTCAGGGGGCACTCCGTGGGGCTGAGCAGTTCTTC	CASTQGALRGAEQFF
TRBV11-3	TRBD1	.	TRBJ2-1	TGTGCCAGCAGAAACAGGGGGATTCTATGCTACAATGAGCAGTTCTTC	CASRNRGILCYNEQFF
TRBV19	TRBD2	.	TRBJ2-7	TGTGCCAGTAGCGTGACTAGCGGGTCCCCCTACGAGCAGTACTTC	CASSVTSGSPYEQYF
TRBV5-1	.	.	TRBJ1-1	TGCGCCAGCAGCGAACCGGGACGGATGAACACTGAAGCTTTCTTT	CASSEPGRMNTEAFF
TRBV24-1	.	.	TRBJ1-3	TGTGCCACCAGTGATCCCGGGACCGCTGGAAACACCATATATTTT	CATSDPGTAGNTIYF
TRBV19	.	.	TRBJ2-2	TGTGCCAGTTCGAACACAGGGAACACCGGGGAGCTGTTTTTT	CASSNTGNTGELFF
TRBV4-3	.	.	TRBJ2-3	TGCGCCAGCAGAGGGGGAACATACACAGATACGCAGTATTTT	CASRGGTYTDTQYF
TRBV15	TRBD2	.	TRBJ2-1	TGTGCCACCAGCAGAGATTTAAGCGGGGGGGCAGGTGAGCAGTTCTTC	CATSRDLSGGAGEQFF
TRBV15	.	once	TRBJ1-5	TGTGCCACCAGCAGAGACAGAAATCAGCCCCAGCATTTT	CATSRDRNQPQHF